Following are 21 T cell receptor beta chains from one sample sequenced in a study of Ad26.COV2.S vaccination and SARS-CoV-2 variants. Treatment in this sample: some 19 received Ad26.COV2.S at low or high dose, single or two shots; about 5 received placebo; per-sample allocation not given. All samples were drawn on day 63, counting from the first vaccine or placebo injection. Clones were sequenced by immunoSEQ multiplex PCR, and TCRdb holds only the in-frame ones, with some missing. The table lists hundreds of thousands of clones, about 92% of them singletons. The source was peripheral blood, collected in a trial of Ad26.COV2.S vaccine versus placebo. The receptors here all came from a person aged 18 to 65 who received the Ad26.COV2.S COVID-19 vaccine or a placebo.

This chain uses TRBV19 with TRBJ2-5, with no clear D. Germline V gene lookup returns CDR1 LNHDA and CDR2 SQIVND (reference sequence). The CDR3 consists of 13 residues. Trimming left V 1 base short and J 5 bases short, with 8 bases between. The CDR3 loop is CASSIVLYETQYF. CDR3 nucleotides: TGTGCCAGTAGTATAGTCCTCTATGAGACCCAGTACTTC. Combining the CDR3 with reference TRBV19 and TRBJ2-5 gives the whole variable domain DGGITQSPKYLFRKEGQNVTLSCEQNLNHDAMYWYRQDPGQGLRLIYYSQIVNDFQKGDIAEGYSVSREKKESFPLTVTSAQKNPTAFYLCASSIVLYETQYFGPGTRLLVL.

V usage is TRBV25-1 and J usage is TRBJ1-2, with D unclear. V lost 5 bases, J lost 10 bases, and 8 bases lay in between. The CDR3 spans 10 residues. The germline CDR1 and CDR2 sequences are MGHDK and SYGVNS. CDR3 residues: CASSRRSYTF. The CDR3 DNA follows: TGTGCCAGCAGTCGGCGGTCCTACACCTTC.

The V gene is TRBV14, the J gene TRBJ1-3, with D unresolved. CDR1 is SGHDN, CDR2 FVKESK, per germline. Deletions cut 4 bases from V and 3 bases from J, with 13 bases between. This CDR3 is built from 15 residues. CDR3 DNA: TGTGCCAGCAGCCCGAGCAACCTCCATGGAAACACCATATATTTT. It codes for CASSPSNLHGNTIYF.

V is TRBV4-2 and J is TRBJ2-3, with 10 bases that match TRBD2. CDR1 is LGHNA, CDR2 YNFKEQ, per germline. Trimming removed 0 bases from V and 4 bases from J; junction bases left unmatched: 7. This CDR3 has 17 amino acids. The CDR3 nucleotides are TGTGCCAGCAGCCAAGAAGGGAGCGGGGGGGTCGCAGATACGCAGTATTTT. It encodes CASSQEGSGGVADTQYF.

Comments on this clone: One junction end does not reproduce the germline sequence, and a read error may be involved. The chain couples TRBV18 to TRBJ1-5; maybe TRBD1 (5 bases). The CDR3 extends over 14 amino acids. Germline loops: CDR1 KGHSH, CDR2 LQKENI. CDR3 sequence: CASSPLQGKQPQHF. CDR3 DNA: TGTGCCAGCTCACCACTGCAGGGCAAGCAGCCCCAGCATTTT.

This clone was observed a single time. This chain connects TRBV6-5 to TRBJ1-1, with a possible D match to TRBD1 (5 bases). The CDR3 loop spans 13 amino acids. Looked up from germline, CDR1 is MNHEY and CDR2 is SVGAGI. Trimming took 2 bases from V and 7 from J, leaving 11 bases between them. The CDR3 DNA is TGTGCCAGCAGTTACGGGCAGGGAAGTGAAGCTTTCTTT. It codes for CASSYGQGSEAFF.

The chain employs TRBV28 and TRBJ2-6, with D hard to call. This CDR3 is 13 amino acids long. V shed 5 bases and J shed 2 bases, with 4 bases lying between them. Per the germline V gene, CDR1 is MDHEN and CDR2 is SYDVKM. The CDR3 spells CASSGTGANVLTF. The CDR3 DNA follows: TGTGCCAGCAGTGGAACTGGGGCCAACGTCCTGACTTTC. The complete variable domain, with remaining parts taken from reference TRBV28 and TRBJ2-6, reads DVKVTQSSRYLVKRTGEKVFLECVQDMDHENMFWYRQDPGLGLRLIYFSYDVKMKEKGDIPEGYSVSREKKERFSLILESASTNQTSMYLCASSGTGANVLTFGAGSRLTVL.

This chain connects TRBV7-9 to TRBJ2-2; 9 positions match TRBD2. Trimming removed 4 bases from V and 2 bases from J; junction bases left unmatched: 5. This CDR3 contains 16 residues. Germline assignment: CDR1 SEHNR and CDR2 FQNEAQ (reference sequence). For the CDR3, the DNA is TGTGCCAGCAGCTCACAGACTAGCGGAAACACCGGGGAGCTGTTTTTT. Protein: CASSSQTSGNTGELFF.

The rearrangement links TRBV7-6 to TRBJ2-5; D is ambiguous. The germline V gene has CDR1 SGHVS and CDR2 FNYEAQ. With 6 bases removed from V and 3 bases from J, the gap between germline ends came to 8 bases. This CDR3 has 12 residues. The CDR3 spells CASSLWKETQYF. The CDR3 nucleotides read TGTGCCAGCAGTTTATGGAAAGAGACCCAGTACTTC.

The gene calls are TRBV18 and TRBJ2-7; 8 bases agree with TRBD2. The CDR3 extends over 15 amino acids. Per the germline V gene, CDR1 is KGHSH and CDR2 is LQKENI. V trimming: 1 base; J trimming: 4 bases; junction bases outside the gene matches: 6. This chain's CDR3 is CASSPQPGGRYEQYF. Written as DNA, the CDR3 is TGTGCCAGCTCACCACAGCCGGGGGGGAGGTACGAGCAGTACTTC.

The chain links TRBV20-1 to TRBJ1-1; D gene unclear. The V and J ends lost 3 bases and 0 bases respectively, with 11 bases between them. The CDR3 consists of 14 residues. The germline gives CDR1 DFQATT, CDR2 SNEGSKA (reference sequence). The CDR3 spells CSASGMAMNTEAFF. In DNA, the CDR3 is TGCAGTGCTAGTGGTATGGCCATGAACACTGAAGCTTTCTTT.

The CDR3 sequence is CASSWTGGGEQYF. The CDR3 bases are TGTGCCAGCAGCTGGACAGGGGGCGGCGAGCAGTACTTC. The chain employs TRBV5-4 and TRBJ2-7, with TRBD1 matching 11 bases. Germline CDR1 reads SGHNT; CDR2 reads YYREEE (reference sequence). With V trimmed by 3 bases and J by 6 bases, 2 bases remained unmatched. CDR3 length: 13 amino acids. The whole variable domain, filled in from reference TRBV5-4 and TRBJ2-7, reads ETGVTQSPTHLIKTRGQQVTLRCSSQSGHNTVSWYQQALGQGPQFIFQYYREEENGRGNFPPRFSGLQFPNYSSELNVNALELDDSALYLCASSWTGGGEQYFGPGTRLTVT.

This sequence joins TRBV20-1 and TRBJ1-1, with D unclear. CDR1 and CDR2 from the germline V gene are DFQATT and SNEGSKA (reference sequence). The CDR3 has 10 residues. Trimming took 3 bases from V and 6 from J, leaving 5 bases between them. CDR3 in amino acids: CSASRAEAFF. CDR3 DNA: TGCAGTGCTAGCCGGGCTGAAGCTTTCTTT.

V usage is TRBV11-2 and J usage is TRBJ1-5; 7 bases align to TRBD1. Germline V CDR1 and CDR2: SGHAT, FQNNGV. V was clipped by 1 base and J by 4 bases; unmatched bases: 10. The CDR3 is 17 amino acids. In DNA, the CDR3 is TGTGCCAGCAGCTTAGGGGACAGAAAATCAACGAATCAGCCCCAGCATTTT. Its protein product is CASSLGDRKSTNQPQHF.

The chain links TRBV6-5 to TRBJ2-1; the match to TRBD1 covers 8 bases. The CDR3 is 11 residues long. V lost 6 bases and J lost 9; bases outside the gene matches: 1. Germline values: CDR1 MNHEY, CDR2 SVGAGI. CDR3 DNA sequence: TGTGCCAGCAGGGGGACAGGTGAGCAGTTCTTC. This encodes CASRGTGEQFF.

The gene calls are TRBV29-1 and TRBJ2-7; TRBD2 matches at 9 bases. The germline CDR1 and CDR2 sequences are SQVTM and ANQGSEA. Germline trimming cut 4 bases from V and 0 bases from J; bases unmatched to any gene: 4. The CDR3 contains 14 residues. Here the CDR3 reads CSVGTSESSYEQYF. The DNA for the CDR3 is TGCAGCGTTGGGACTAGCGAGAGCTCCTACGAGCAGTACTTC.

V usage is TRBV29-1 and J usage is TRBJ1-3, with TRBD1 matching 7 bases. This CDR3 has 16 residues. V trimming: 4 bases; J trimming: 4 bases; junction bases outside the gene matches: 13. The germline V gene has CDR1 SQVTM and CDR2 ANQGSEA. The CDR3 bases are TGCAGCGTTGGGGAGGGGGCTTGGGGGCACGGAAACACCATATATTTT. Translating gives CSVGEGAWGHGNTIYF.

This sequence joins TRBV2 and TRBJ1-5, with D maybe TRBD1 (5 bases). Germline loops: CDR1 SNHLY, CDR2 FYNNEI. The ends were cut back, 1 base at V and 5 bases at J, with 15 bases in the middle. The length of the CDR3 is 16 residues. The CDR3 loop is CASSEGLAGWYQPQHF. The DNA for the CDR3 is TGTGCCAGCAGTGAAGGTCTGGCAGGGTGGTATCAGCCCCAGCATTTT.

The J gene is TRBJ1-3, the V gene TRBV4-1; 7 nucleotides match TRBD1. V lost 4 bases to trimming and J lost 0 bases; unmatched junction nucleotides: 9. CDR3 length equals 17 residues. Germline V CDR1 and CDR2: MGHRA, YSYEKL. The CDR3 coding sequence is TGCGCCAGCAGCCTGAGCCTGGACAGGAACTCTGGAAACACCATATATTTT. Protein product: CASSLSLDRNSGNTIYF.

The chain employs TRBV5-1 and TRBJ2-7; tentatively, D is TRBD1 or TRBD2 (6 bases each). Trimming pared 0 bases from V and 3 bases from J, leaving 13 bases between. CDR1 is SGHRS, CDR2 YFSETQ, per germline. The CDR3 runs to 15 residues. The CDR3 here is CASSLAGGRGYEQYF. The CDR3 DNA follows: TGCGCCAGCAGCTTGGCCGGGGGCAGGGGCTACGAGCAGTACTTC.

The rearrangement joins TRBV7-2 to TRBJ2-5; 9 nucleotides align to TRBD2. The germline V gene encodes CDR1 SGHTA and CDR2 FQGNSA. The CDR3 runs 16 residues. V lost 4 bases, J lost 5 bases, and 11 bases stayed unmatched. CDR3 in amino acids: CASSSAGSGGMETQYF. The CDR3 DNA follows: TGTGCCAGCAGCTCCGCCGGAAGCGGGGGGATGGAGACCCAGTACTTC.